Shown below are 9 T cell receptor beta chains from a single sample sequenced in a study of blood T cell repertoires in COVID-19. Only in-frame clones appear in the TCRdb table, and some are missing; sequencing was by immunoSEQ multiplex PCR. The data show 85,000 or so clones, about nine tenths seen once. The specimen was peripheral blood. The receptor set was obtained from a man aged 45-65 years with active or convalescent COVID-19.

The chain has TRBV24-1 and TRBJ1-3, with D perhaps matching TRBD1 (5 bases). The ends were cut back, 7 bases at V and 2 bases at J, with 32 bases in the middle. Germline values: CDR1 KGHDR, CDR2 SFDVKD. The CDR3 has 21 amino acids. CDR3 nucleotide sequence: TGTGCCACCAGGGCTGAAGGATCCGGGACTCGGGCTTATCAACCTGGAAACACCATATATTTT. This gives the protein CATRAEGSGTRAYQPGNTIYF.

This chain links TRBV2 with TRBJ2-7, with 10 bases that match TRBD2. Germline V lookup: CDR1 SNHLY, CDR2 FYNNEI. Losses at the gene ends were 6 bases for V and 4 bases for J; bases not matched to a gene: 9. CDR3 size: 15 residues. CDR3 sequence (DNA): TGTGCCAGCAGATCCCATTCTAGCGGGAGTTACGAGCAGTACTTC. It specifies CASRSHSSGSYEQYF.

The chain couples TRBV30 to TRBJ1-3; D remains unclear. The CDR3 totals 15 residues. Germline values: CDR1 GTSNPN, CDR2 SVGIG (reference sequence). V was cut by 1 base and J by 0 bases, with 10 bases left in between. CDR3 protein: CAWSGGRNSGNTIYF. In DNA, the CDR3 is TGTGCCTGGAGTGGAGGTCGGAACTCTGGAAACACCATATATTTT.

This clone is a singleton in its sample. CDR3 amino acids: CASSISGGGANTGELFF. The DNA for the CDR3 is TGTGCCAGTAGTATCTCAGGCGGGGGAGCGAACACCGGGGAGCTGTTTTTT. This sequence joins TRBV19 and TRBJ2-2; TRBD2 aligns across 7 bases. The junction had 7 bases not matched to a gene; V was cut back by 3 bases and J by 0 bases. The CDR3 is 17 residues long. Germline V gene lookup returns CDR1 LNHDA and CDR2 SQIVND (reference sequence). Combining the CDR3 with reference TRBV19 and TRBJ2-2 gives the whole variable domain DGGITQSPKYLFRKEGQNVTLSCEQNLNHDAMYWYRQDPGQGLRLIYYSQIVNDFQKGDIAEGYSVSREKKESFPLTVTSAQKNPTAFYLCASSISGGGANTGELFFGEGSRLTVL.

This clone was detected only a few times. This CDR3 is CASSESRTEGSPLHF. In DNA, the CDR3 is TGCGCCAGCAGTGAGTCTCGGACAGAGGGTTCACCCCTCCACTTT. The rearrangement joins TRBV10-1 to TRBJ1-6, with a weak D call TRBD1 (6 bases). The germline V gene has CDR1 WNHNN and CDR2 SYGVQD (reference sequence). Trimming cost V 0 bases and J 9 bases, with 12 bases left between them. The CDR3 sequence is 15 residues long.

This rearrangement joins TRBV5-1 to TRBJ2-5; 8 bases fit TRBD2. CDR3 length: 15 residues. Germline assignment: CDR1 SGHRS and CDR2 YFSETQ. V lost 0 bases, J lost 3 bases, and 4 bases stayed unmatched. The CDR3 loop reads CASSLVFGGEETQYF. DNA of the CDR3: TGCGCCAGCAGCTTGGTATTCGGGGGGGAAGAGACCCAGTACTTC.

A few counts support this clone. The CDR3 region is CASDHPKGAVDTEAFF. The CDR3 DNA follows: TGTGCTAGTGATCACCCGAAGGGGGCAGTGGACACTGAAGCTTTCTTT. J is TRBJ1-1 and V is TRBV12-5; 7 bases align to TRBD1. This CDR3 has 16 residues. After removal of 7 bases from V and 3 bases from J, the junction contained 14 bases not matched to a gene. Germline lookup yields CDR1 LGHNT and CDR2 FRNRAP.

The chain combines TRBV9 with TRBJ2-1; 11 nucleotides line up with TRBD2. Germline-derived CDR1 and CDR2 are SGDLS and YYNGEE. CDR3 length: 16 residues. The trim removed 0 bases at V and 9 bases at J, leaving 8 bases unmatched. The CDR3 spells CASSVAHSGRATEQFF. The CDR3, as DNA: TGTGCCAGCAGCGTAGCTCATAGCGGGAGGGCCACTGAGCAGTTCTTC.

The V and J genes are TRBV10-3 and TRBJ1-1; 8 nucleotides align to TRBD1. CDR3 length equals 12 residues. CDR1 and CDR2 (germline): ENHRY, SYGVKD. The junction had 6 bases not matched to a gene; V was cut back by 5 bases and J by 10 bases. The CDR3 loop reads CAISLPRGPAFF. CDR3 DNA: TGTGCCATCAGTTTGCCCAGGGGGCCAGCTTTCTTT.